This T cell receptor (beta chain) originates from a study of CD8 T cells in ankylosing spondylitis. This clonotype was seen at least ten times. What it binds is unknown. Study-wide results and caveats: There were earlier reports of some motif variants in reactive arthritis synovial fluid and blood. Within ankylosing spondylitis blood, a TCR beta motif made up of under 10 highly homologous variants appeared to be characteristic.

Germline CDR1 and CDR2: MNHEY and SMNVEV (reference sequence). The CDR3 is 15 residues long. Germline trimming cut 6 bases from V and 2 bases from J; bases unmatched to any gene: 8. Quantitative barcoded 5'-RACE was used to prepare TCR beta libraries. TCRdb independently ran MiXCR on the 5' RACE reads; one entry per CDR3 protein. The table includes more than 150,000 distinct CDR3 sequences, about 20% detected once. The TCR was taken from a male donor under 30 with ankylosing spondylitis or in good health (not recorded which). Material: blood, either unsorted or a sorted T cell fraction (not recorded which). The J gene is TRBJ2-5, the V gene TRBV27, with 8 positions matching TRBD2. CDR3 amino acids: CASRAAGTRQETQYF. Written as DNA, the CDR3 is TGTGCCAGCAGGGCAGCCGGGACTAGGCAAGAGACCCAGTACTTC.